The rows below give T cell receptor beta chains drawn from one sample of a study of CD8+ T cells in alopecia areata. The table came from immunoSEQ multiplex PCR; TCRdb's copy has only in-frame clones and leaves some out. The sample holds roughly 200,000 clones, 53% seen once. Sequencing was performed on CD8+ T cells sorted from blood, taken at week 24, from a patient treated with tofacitinib. These receptor sequences come from a human donor with alopecia areata. The CDR3 runs from the conserved cysteine through the conserved F or W. The order of the fields is V gene, J gene, D gene, clone size, CDR3 protein, CDR3 DNA. D genes are given only for firm matches. Rows may omit the clone size; those that give it use once, few, many or a size class.

>TRBV25-1|TRBJ2-7|NA|NA
CASLKGYEQYF
TGTGCCAGTCTGAAGGGGTACGAGCAGTACTTC
>TRBV4-3|TRBJ2-5|NA|NA
CASSQENRGAIQETQYF
TGCGCCAGCAGCCAAGAGAATCGGGGGGCGATCCAAGAGACCCAGTACTTC
>TRBV29-1|TRBJ2-3|TRBD1|NA
CSVEGDRDQDTQYF
TGCAGCGTTGAAGGGGACAGGGATCAAGATACGCAGTATTTT
>TRBV30|TRBJ2-7|NA|NA
CAWGTGVAYEQYF
TGTGCCTGGGGGACTGGGGTGGCCTACGAGCAGTACTTC
>TRBV10-2|TRBJ2-7|NA|few
CASSARRVDEQYF
TGCGCCAGCAGTGCCCGTAGGGTTGACGAGCAGTACTTC
>TRBV7-8|TRBJ1-2|TRBD1|once
CASTDRGDLNYGYTF
TGTGCCAGCACAGACAGGGGGGATTTGAACTATGGCTACACCTTC
>TRBV5-6|TRBJ2-5|TRBD2|NA
CASSPGTSWETQYF
TGTGCCAGCAGCCCGGGGACTAGTTGGGAGACCCAGTACTTC
>TRBV30|TRBJ1-6|TRBD1|NA
CAWETGGNSPLHF
TGTGCCTGGGAGACAGGGGGGAATTCACCCCTCCACTTT
>TRBV29-1|TRBJ2-1|TRBD2|NA
CSVESGGWPYNEQFF
TGCAGCGTTGAATCGGGGGGATGGCCCTACAATGAGCAGTTCTTC
>TRBV10-2|TRBJ2-1|NA|NA
CASSETNEQFF
TGCGCCAGCAGTGAGACGAATGAGCAGTTCTTC
>TRBV6-1|TRBJ2-7|TRBD1|NA
CASSISGQVVYEQYF
TGTGCCAGCAGCATATCGGGACAGGTTGTATACGAGCAGTACTTC
>TRBV27|TRBJ1-5|NA|NA
CASSVRSNQPQHF
TGTGCCAGCAGCGTCCGAAGCAATCAGCCCCAGCATTTT
>TRBV6-5|TRBJ2-2|NA|NA
CASSLSGNTGELFF
TGTGCCAGCAGTTTATCAGGGAACACCGGGGAGCTGTTTTTT
>TRBV4-1|TRBJ2-3|NA|NA
CASSYGLADTQYF
TGCGCCAGCAGCTACGGATTGGCAGATACGCAGTATTTT
>TRBV7-6|TRBJ2-1|TRBD2|NA
CASSPRTSGGYGEQFF
TGTGCCAGCAGCCCCCGGACTAGCGGGGGATACGGTGAGCAGTTCTTC
>TRBV6-5|TRBJ2-3|NA|few
CASSYDSDTQYF
TGTGCCAGCAGTTACGATTCCGATACGCAGTATTTT
>TRBV29-1|TRBJ1-1|TRBD1|NA
CSVAPGGHTEAFF
TGCAGCGTTGCTCCAGGGGGGCACACTGAAGCTTTCTTT
>TRBV2|TRBJ2-7|TRBD1|NA
CASSEALQLYRGEGEQYF
TGTGCCAGCAGTGAAGCGCTCCAGCTATACAGGGGAGAAGGAGAGCAGTACTTC
>TRBV30|TRBJ2-1|NA|NA
CAWMANYNEQFF
TGTGCCTGGATGGCCAACTACAATGAGCAGTTCTTC
>TRBV29-1|TRBJ2-1|NA|NA
CSAWTRGMEQFF
TGCAGCGCTTGGACTAGGGGGATGGAGCAGTTCTTC
>TRBV5-6|TRBJ1-5|NA|few
CASSLGPNQPQHF
TGTGCCAGCAGCTTGGGCCCCAATCAGCCCCAGCATTTT
>TRBV7-9|TRBJ2-5|NA|NA
CASRTALAETQYF
TGTGCCAGCAGGACGGCGTTAGCGGAGACCCAGTACTTC
>TRBV7-9|TRBJ2-7|TRBD1|NA
CATGQRYEQYF
TGTGCCACGGGACAGCGCTACGAGCAGTACTTC
>TRBV27|TRBJ2-7|NA|NA
CASSSDGSSYEQYF
TGTGCCAGCAGTTCGGATGGGAGCTCCTACGAGCAGTACTTC
>TRBV7-8|TRBJ2-7|NA|few
CASSPPEGAYEQYF
TGTGCCAGCAGCCCCCCCGAGGGAGCCTACGAGCAGTACTTC
>TRBV30|TRBJ1-1|NA|NA
CAWGPGGTEAFF
TGTGCCTGGGGCCCCGGGGGGACTGAAGCTTTCTTT
>TRBV15|TRBJ2-7|TRBD1|NA
CATSVPGQGREQYF
TGTGCCACCAGCGTTCCGGGACAGGGGAGGGAGCAGTACTTC
>TRBV29-1|TRBJ1-1|NA|NA
CSVDESVAFF
TGCAGCGTTGATGAATCAGTAGCTTTCTTT
>TRBV7-9|TRBJ2-1|TRBD2|NA
CASSPGTSDYNEQFF
TGTGCCAGCAGCCCCGGGACTAGCGACTACAATGAGCAGTTCTTC
>TRBV7-2|TRBJ2-6|TRBD1|few
CASSGGQGAGANVLTF
TGTGCCAGCAGTGGGGGACAGGGAGCTGGGGCCAACGTCCTGACTTTC
>TRBV7-3|TRBJ2-3|TRBD1|few
CASSWTGGTDTQYF
TGTGCCAGCAGCTGGACAGGGGGGACAGATACGCAGTATTTT
>TRBV25-1|TRBJ1-2|NA|NA
CASSVEQEDYGYTF
TGTGCCAGCAGTGTTGAACAAGAAGACTATGGCTACACCTTC
>TRBV19|TRBJ1-2|NA|few
CASSIADRPSYGYTF
TGTGCCAGTAGTATAGCGGACAGACCCTCCTATGGCTACACCTTC
>TRBV21-1|TRBJ2-7|NA|few
CASFWRGGYEQYF
NA
>TRBV10-2|TRBJ1-5|NA|NA
CASSDQGGNQPQHF
TGCGCCAGCAGTGATCAAGGGGGCAATCAGCCCCAGCATTTT
>TRBV29-1|TRBJ2-7|NA|NA
CSVGPSGTYEQYF
TGCAGCGTTGGGCCCTCGGGGACGTACGAGCAGTACTTC
>TRBV6-1|TRBJ2-3|TRBD2|few
CASRGTSGVPDTQYF
TGTGCCAGCAGGGGGACTAGCGGGGTCCCAGATACGCAGTATTTT
>TRBV7-2|TRBJ2-7|NA|NA
CASSRTLQTYEQYF
TGTGCCAGCAGCCGGACACTTCAAACCTACGAGCAGTACTTC
>TRBV6-6|TRBJ1-6|TRBD1|NA
CASSEDRFNSPLHF
TGTGCCAGCAGCGAGGACAGGTTCAATTCACCCCTCCACTTT
>TRBV7-2|TRBJ1-1|TRBD1|NA
CASSRTGALEAFF
TGTGCCAGCAGCAGGACAGGGGCATTGGAAGCTTTCTTT
>TRBV29-1|TRBJ1-1|NA|few
CSVEGPHSKAFF
TGCAGCGTTGAAGGCCCCCACAGCAAAGCTTTCTTT